This note documents a single T cell receptor (beta chain) sequence. Some clones are missing from TCRdb's copy, which holds only in-frame ones; the method was immunoSEQ multiplex PCR. The sample has approximately 170,000 clones, approximately 93% seen once. This entry comes from a study of blood T cell repertoires in COVID-19. Study at large: PBMCs, B-cell-depleted T cells, or T cells were the source of the cDNA or gDNA that made up the material.

Seattle-derived patients entered the study during active infection and were followed longitudinally. The CDR3 has 14 amino acids. V gave up 6 bases and J gave up 3 bases, with 9 bases separating them. Germline V gene lookup returns CDR1 MNHEY and CDR2 SMNVEV (reference sequence). This receptor was taken from a woman in her sixties or seventies with COVID-19, enrolled during active disease. The J gene is TRBJ1-6, the V gene TRBV27, with D possibly matching TRBD1 (6 bases). The material sequenced was peripheral blood. Here the CDR3 DNA reads TGTGCCAGCAGGCAACAGGGCTATAATTCACCCCTCCACTTT. Translation gives CASRQQGYNSPLHF.